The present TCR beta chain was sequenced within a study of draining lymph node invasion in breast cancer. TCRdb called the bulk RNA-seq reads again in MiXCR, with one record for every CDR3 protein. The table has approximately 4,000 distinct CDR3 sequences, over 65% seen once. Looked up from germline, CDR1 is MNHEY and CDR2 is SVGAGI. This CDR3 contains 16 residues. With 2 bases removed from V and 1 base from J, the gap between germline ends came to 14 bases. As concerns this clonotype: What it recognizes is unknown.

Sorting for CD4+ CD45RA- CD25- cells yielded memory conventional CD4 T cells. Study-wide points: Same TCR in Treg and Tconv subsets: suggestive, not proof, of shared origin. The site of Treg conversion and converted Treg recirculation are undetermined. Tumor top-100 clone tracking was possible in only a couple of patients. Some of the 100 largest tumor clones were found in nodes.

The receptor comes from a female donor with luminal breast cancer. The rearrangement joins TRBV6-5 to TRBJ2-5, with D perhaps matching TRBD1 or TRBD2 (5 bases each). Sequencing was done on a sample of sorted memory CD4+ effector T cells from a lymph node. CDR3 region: CASSYRGSGLQETQYF. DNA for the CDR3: TGTGCCAGCAGTTACAGGGGCTCGGGGCTCCAAGAGACCCAGTACTTC.